One sample yielded the 29 T cell receptor beta chains listed below, sequenced in a study of shared clonotypes between healthy human individuals. Clones were read by immunoSEQ multiplex PCR, and TCRdb kept only the in-frame ones, dropping some. Here the sample spans under 1,100,000 clones, approximately 78% being singletons. Sequences were obtained from memory CD4+ T cells from PBMCs. The subset denotes: CD45RA-negative fraction. All receptors derive from a young man in good health. Some clones in this sample may be carry-over from other donors' samples.

The chain combines TRBV6-6 with TRBJ1-2; TRBD1 matches at 10 bases. Trimming took 6 bases from V and 7 from J; bases not matched to a gene: 8. CDR3 size: 14 residues. CDR1 and CDR2 (germline): MNHNY, SVGAGI (reference sequence). CDR3: CASRGRQGARGYTF. As DNA, the CDR3 is TGTGCCAGCAGAGGGCGACAGGGGGCCCGTGGCTACACCTTC.

The chain has TRBV18 and TRBJ1-3; 11 bases line up with TRBD1. CDR3 length: 17 residues. After removal of 0 bases from V and 1 base from J, the junction contained 2 bases not matched to a gene. CDR1 KGHSH and CDR2 LQKENI come from the germline V gene. The DNA for the CDR3 is TGTGCCAGCTCACCACCCGGGACAGGGGGATCTGGAAACACCATATATTTT. Encoded protein: CASSPPGTGGSGNTIYF. The variable domain in full, completed from reference TRBV18 and TRBJ1-3, reads NAGVMQNPRHLVRRRGQEARLRCSPMKGHSHVYWYRQLPEEGLKFMVYLQKENIIDESGMPKERFSAEFPKEGPSILRIQQVVRGDSAAYFCASSPPGTGGSGNTIYFGEGSWLTVV.

Comment on this clone: The sample carries other DNA sequences with the same CDR3. The chain is built from TRBV18 and TRBJ1-1; D gene unclear. This CDR3 comprises 14 residues. The germline gives CDR1 KGHSH, CDR2 LQKENI. Trimming left V 0 bases short and J 1 base short, with 6 bases between. As DNA, the CDR3 is TGTGCCAGCTCACCACCCTCAGGGAACACTGAAGCTTTCTTT. Its translation: CASSPPSGNTEAFF.

The chain recombines TRBV21-1 with TRBJ1-4; TRBD1 is taken as the D call from the table, unchecked against the DNA. TRBV21-1 corresponds to a pseudogene. The CDR3 is 15 amino acids. The CDR3 is CASSVRGLVNEKLFF. CDR3 DNA: TGTGCCAGCAGCGTAAGGGGGCTGGTGAATGAAAAACTGTTTTTT.

Concerning this clone: An end of the junction does not agree with germline; a read error may underlie this. In the same sample, other DNA sequences code for this CDR3. The chain couples TRBV7-2 to TRBJ2-3; 7 bases map to TRBD2. The germline gives CDR1 SGHTA, CDR2 FQGNSA. CDR3 size: 14 residues. The CDR3 region is CASSLATSKDTQYF. In nucleotides, the CDR3 is TGTGCCAGCAGCTTAGCGACTAGCAAAGATACGCAGTATTTT.

The rearrangement joins TRBV6-5 to TRBJ2-7; D is possibly TRBD1 (5 bases). The CDR3 is 14 residues long. Trimming left V 6 bases short and J 5 bases short, with 17 bases between. Germline V gene sequence: CDR1 MNHEY, CDR2 SVGAGI. The DNA of the CDR3 is TGTGCCAGCAGGGCAGACAGACGCTTCAACGAGCAGTACTTC. Protein sequence: CASRADRRFNEQYF.

The gene calls are TRBV28 and TRBJ2-7, with 9 bases lining up with TRBD1. CDR3 size: 14 residues. V was clipped by 8 bases and J by 0 bases; unmatched bases: 5. Germline values: CDR1 MDHEN, CDR2 SYDVKM. CDR3 sequence (DNA): TGTGCCAGCGAAAGACAGGGGGACTCCTACGAGCAGTACTTC. Protein: CASERQGDSYEQYF. Combining the CDR3 with reference TRBV28 and TRBJ2-7 gives the whole variable domain DVKVTQSSRYLVKRTGEKVFLECVQDMDHENMFWYRQDPGLGLRLIYFSYDVKMKEKGDIPEGYSVSREKKERFSLILESASTNQTSMYLCASERQGDSYEQYFGPGTRLTVT.

V usage is TRBV18 and J usage is TRBJ2-7; D gene uncertain. V lost 0 bases and J 7 bases, leaving 7 bases between the germline ends. Germline CDR1 is KGHSH and CDR2 is LQKENI. The CDR3 is made up of 12 amino acids. The CDR3 loop is CASSPPNGEQYF. The CDR3 DNA sequence: TGTGCCAGCTCACCACCGAACGGGGAGCAGTACTTC.

This chain connects TRBV10-3 to TRBJ1-5; the D is unclear. Germline lookup yields CDR1 ENHRY and CDR2 SYGVKD. V lost 6 bases to trimming and J lost 0 bases, with 6 bases between them. The CDR3 consists of 13 residues. The chain's CDR3 is CAIRGDSNQPQHF. The CDR3 region has the DNA TGTGCCATCAGGGGTGATAGCAATCAGCCCCAGCATTTT.

The genes are TRBV27 and TRBJ1-2, with 10 positions matching TRBD1. V trimming: 2 bases; J trimming: 4 bases; junction bases outside the gene matches: 10. This CDR3 comprises 17 residues. Germline-derived CDR1 and CDR2 are MNHEY and SMNVEV (reference sequence). This chain's CDR3 is CASSLRGRQGAFYGYTF. CDR3 coding DNA: TGTGCCAGCAGTTTAAGGGGAAGACAGGGGGCGTTCTATGGCTACACCTTC.

This chain connects TRBV9 to TRBJ2-1, with D possibly being TRBD2 (5 bases). Germline V gene data show CDR1 as SGDLS and CDR2 as YYNGEE. This CDR3 is 16 amino acids long. V dropped 3 bases and J dropped 7 bases, with 20 bases sitting between them. The CDR3 nucleotides read TGTGCCAGCAGCGCCGATTCGAGCGGTGACTGGAATGAGCAGTTCTTC. Amino acid sequence: CASSADSSGDWNEQFF.

The chain carries TRBV15 and TRBJ2-6; weak D call: TRBD1 (6 bases). This CDR3 contains 21 residues. Germline assignment: CDR1 LNHNV and CDR2 YYDKDF (reference sequence). The V and J ends lost 0 bases and 4 bases respectively, with 25 bases between them. This chain's CDR3 is CATSRDFLSDHRVSGANVLTF. As DNA, the CDR3 is TGTGCCACCAGCAGAGATTTTCTGTCGGATCACAGGGTCTCAGGGGCCAACGTCCTGACTTTC.

V is TRBV5-1 and J is TRBJ1-4, with a tentative D call TRBD1 (6 bases). The ends were cut back, 4 bases at V and 6 bases at J, with 13 bases in the middle. Germline CDR1 reads SGHRS; CDR2 reads YFSETQ. The CDR3 extends over 14 amino acids. The DNA for the CDR3 is TGCGCCAGCAGCATGGGACATCGGGATGAAAAACTGTTTTTT. It yields the protein CASSMGHRDEKLFF.

Comment on this clone: This may stem from a read error, because a much larger clone lies one nucleotide away. The V and J genes are TRBV5-1 and TRBJ2-5; TRBD1 might be the D (6 bases). The CDR3 covers 14 residues. Trimming left V 0 bases short and J 5 bases short, with 11 bases between. The germline CDR1 and CDR2 sequences are SGHRS and YFSETQ. The CDR3 sequence: CASSLGQAVETQYF. The CDR3 region has the DNA TGCGCCAGCAGCTTGGGACAGGCGGTGGAGACCCAGTACTTC.

A note on this clone: This likely came from a read error, as a far larger clone is one base away. The CDR3: CARSVGGKETQYF. DNA of the CDR3: TGTGCCAGGAGTGTGGGCGGGAAAGAGACCCAGTACTTC. The chain recombines TRBV30 with TRBJ2-5; a possible D gene is TRBD2 (6 bases). Germline loops: CDR1 GTSNPN, CDR2 SVGIG (reference sequence). The CDR3 consists of 13 residues.

This rearrangement joins TRBV6-5 to TRBJ1-5; TRBD1 might be the D (5 bases). The CDR3 length is 15 residues. CDR1 and CDR2 (germline): MNHEY, SVGAGI. V was cut by 5 bases and J by 2 bases, with 13 bases left in between. The CDR3 DNA sequence: TGTGCCAGCAGTCCCGCCAGGGCGGGCAATCAGCCCCAGCATTTT. Its translation is CASSPARAGNQPQHF.

V gene TRBV2 combines with J gene TRBJ2-2; maybe TRBD1 (5 bases). Germline V lookup: CDR1 SNHLY, CDR2 FYNNEI. This CDR3 comprises 15 residues. V gave up 6 bases and J gave up 5 bases, with 16 bases separating them. This CDR3 is CASSIGAKKTGELFF. CDR3 in DNA: TGTGCCAGCAGCATAGGGGCTAAGAAGACCGGGGAGCTGTTTTTT. The whole variable domain, remainder taken from reference TRBV2 and TRBJ2-2, is EPEVTQTPSHQVTQMGQEVILRCVPISNHLYFYWYRQILGQKVEFLVSFYNNEISEKSEIFDDQFSVERPDGSNFTLKIRSTKLEDSAMYFCASSIGAKKTGELFFGEGSRLTVL.

V is TRBV25-1 and J is TRBJ2-2; TRBD1 matches at 9 bases. This CDR3 region has 15 residues. V lost 9 bases and J lost 7; bases outside the gene matches: 12. The germline CDR1 and CDR2 sequences are MGHDK and SYGVNS. In DNA, the CDR3 is TGTGCCAGTGGGGGTAACAGGGGGCAGGTCGGGGAGCTGTTTTTT. It translates to CASGGNRGQVGELFF.

J is TRBJ1-3 and V is TRBV5-1, with unresolved D. From germline, CDR1 is SGHRS and CDR2 YFSETQ. Trimming cost V 0 bases and J 0 bases, with 10 bases left between them. The CDR3 has 16 amino acids. Here the CDR3 reads CASSLVPGFSGNTIYF. CDR3 DNA sequence: TGCGCCAGCAGCTTGGTCCCGGGGTTCTCTGGAAACACCATATATTTT.

This rearrangement joins TRBV27 to TRBJ2-1; 10 bases line up with TRBD2. CDR1 is MNHEY and CDR2 is SMNVEV in the germline V gene (reference sequence). This CDR3 region has 14 residues. The ends lost 6 bases at V and 7 bases at J; junction bases unmatched: 6. The CDR3: CASRPGLALNEQFF. As DNA, the CDR3 is TGTGCCAGCAGGCCGGGACTAGCGTTAAATGAGCAGTTCTTC.

This sequence joins TRBV5-1 and TRBJ2-1; 10 bases line up with TRBD2. V gave up 1 base and J gave up 8 bases; unmatched junction bases: 12. This CDR3 has 17 residues. CDR1 is SGHRS, CDR2 YFSETQ, per germline. CDR3 sequence (DNA): TGCGCCAGCAGCTTGAAGGCTAGCGGGAGCTTCGGCGATGAGCAGTTCTTC. Translated, it gives CASSLKASGSFGDEQFF.

This rearrangement joins TRBV5-4 to TRBJ2-7; 10 bases are shared with TRBD1. The CDR3 is made up of 13 amino acids. The germline CDR1 and CDR2 sequences are SGHNT and YYREEE (reference sequence). V shed 3 bases, J shed 5 bases, and the junction held 2 bases outside the gene matches. This chain's CDR3 is CASSWDRGNEQYF. The CDR3 DNA reads TGTGCCAGCAGCTGGGACAGGGGTAACGAGCAGTACTTC.

The chain employs TRBV5-6 and TRBJ2-5, with D unclear. Per germline, CDR1 SGHDT and CDR2 YYEEEE. The CDR3 length is 12 residues. The V and J ends lost 3 bases and 5 bases respectively, with 8 bases between them. CDR3 coding DNA: TGTGCCAGCAGCTACTCTTCCGAGACCCAGTACTTC. Protein product: CASSYSSETQYF.

To note about this clone: Possible read error: a much larger clone is one base away. The genes are TRBV7-2 and TRBJ2-5; TRBD1 matches 9 bases. Looked up from germline, CDR1 is SGHTA and CDR2 is FQGNSA. The length of the CDR3 is 14 residues. Losses at the gene ends were 4 bases for V and 5 bases for J; bases not matched to a gene: 5. Here the CDR3 reads CASSSGTGMETQYF. The CDR3 nucleotides read TGTGCCAGCAGCTCTGGGACAGGGATGGAGACCCAGTACTTC.

The chain links TRBV11-2 to TRBJ1-2; D gene unclear. From germline, CDR1 is SGHAT and CDR2 FQNNGV. The CDR3 extends over 17 amino acids. The V end lost 4 bases, the J end lost 8 bases, and 26 bases lay between the germline ends. CDR3 amino acids: CASSSRRPSPPIGGYTF. The CDR3 bases are TGTGCCAGCAGCTCCAGGAGGCCATCCCCCCCAATCGGGGGCTACACCTTC.

This clone occurred many times. The chain recombines TRBV5-4 with TRBJ1-2; TRBD1 is a possible D gene (5 bases). Germline V gives CDR1 SGHNT, CDR2 YYREEE (reference sequence). This CDR3 has 16 amino acids. Trimming removed 4 bases at V and 2 bases at J, with 18 bases between. The CDR3 reads CASSPDNGLLNYGYTF. CDR3 in DNA: TGTGCCAGCAGCCCGGACAATGGGTTATTGAACTATGGCTACACCTTC.

This chain joins TRBV5-1 and TRBJ2-2, with 7 positions matching TRBD2. With V trimmed by 6 bases and J by 2 bases, 7 bases remained unmatched. This CDR3 is built from 15 residues. The germline V gene encodes CDR1 SGHRS and CDR2 YFSETQ. The CDR3 spells CASTPGTTNTGELFF. As DNA, the CDR3 is TGCGCCAGCACTCCCGGGACTACCAACACCGGGGAGCTGTTTTTT.

The rearrangement joins TRBV5-1 to TRBJ1-1; TRBD1 is a possible D gene (6 bases). CDR3 length equals 15 residues. Germline V gene lookup returns CDR1 SGHRS and CDR2 YFSETQ. V was shortened by 0 bases and J by 4 bases, with 13 bases between the two germline ends. CDR3 bases: TGCGCCAGCAGCTTGGAAGTCAGGGGTGGCACTGAAGCTTTCTTT. As protein: CASSLEVRGGTEAFF.

This clone has only a few counts. CDR3 residues: CASSLVATSRYNEQFF. The CDR3 coding sequence is TGTGCCAGCAGCTTAGTTGCGACTAGCAGATACAATGAGCAGTTCTTC. The V call is TRBV7-2, the J call TRBJ2-1; 7 nucleotides line up with TRBD2. CDR1 SGHTA and CDR2 FQGNSA come from the germline V gene. The J segment lost 4 bases and the V segment lost 1 base, leaving 7 bases of the junction unmatched. This CDR3 has 16 amino acids.